The 9 T cell receptor beta chains below were found in one sample sequenced in a study of blood T cell repertoires in COVID-19. Method: immunoSEQ multiplex PCR; TCRdb's copy keeps in-frame clones and lacks some. The sample has 250,000 or so clones, approximately 90% seen once; the top ten hold roughly 4.3%. The specimen was PBMCs or T cells enriched from blood (not recorded which). These receptor sequences come from a woman under 40 with acute COVID-19.

The V call is TRBV3-1 (or the pseudogene TRBV3-2), the J call TRBJ1-1; D not resolved. The CDR3 is 12 amino acids. Germline loops: CDR1 LGHDT, CDR2 YNNKEL (reference sequence). V was trimmed by 0 bases and J by 10 bases, leaving 9 bases between them. CDR3 coding DNA: TGTGCCAGCAGCCAAGAATACGGGATAGCTTTCTTT. Protein product: CASSQEYGIAFF.

CDR3 sequence reads: CSVAGQGNEKLFF. The CDR3 bases are TGCAGCGTCGCGGGACAGGGGAATGAAAAACTGTTTTTT. This rearrangement joins TRBV29-1 to TRBJ1-4; 10 positions agree with TRBD1. CDR1 is SQVTM, CDR2 ANQGSEA, per germline. Trimming removed 6 bases from V and 5 bases from J; junction bases left unmatched: 3. The CDR3 consists of 13 residues.

The V and J genes are TRBV3-1 (or the pseudogene TRBV3-2) and TRBJ1-3, with D unclear. With 3 bases removed from V and 0 bases from J, the gap between germline ends came to 15 bases. Germline assignment: CDR1 LGHDT and CDR2 YNNKEL (reference sequence). The length of the CDR3 is 17 residues. In DNA, the CDR3 is TGTGCCAGCAGCCAGCCCGTGATGGCTCTCTCTGGAAACACCATATATTTT. Translating gives CASSQPVMALSGNTIYF.

This clone occurred a few times. V usage is TRBV6-2 or TRBV6-3 and J usage is TRBJ1-5; TRBD1 aligns across 9 bases. The J segment lost 0 bases and the V segment lost 0 bases, leaving 3 bases of the junction unmatched. CDR1 and CDR2 from the germline V gene are MNHEY and SVGEGT. The CDR3 is made up of 17 amino acids. The CDR3 DNA sequence: TGTGCCAGCAGTTACTCTCAACAGGGGGCTAGCAATCAGCCCCAGCATTTT. It encodes CASSYSQQGASNQPQHF.

This rearrangement joins TRBV11-2 to TRBJ2-3; 8 bases fit TRBD1. Germline CDR1 SGHAT, CDR2 FQNNGV. This CDR3 is built from 16 residues. The junction had 14 bases not matched to a gene; V was cut back by 5 bases and J by 7 bases. CDR3 nucleotides: TGTGCCAGCAGCCTGGTTCGGGACAGGAACCCCCATACGCAGTATTTT. Amino acid sequence: CASSLVRDRNPHTQYF. Full variable domain (rest looked up from reference TRBV11-2 and TRBJ2-3): EAGVAQSPRYKIIEKRQSVAFWCNPISGHATLYWYQQILGQGPKLLIQFQNNGVVDDSQLPKDRFSAERLKGVDSTLKIQPAKLEDSAVYLCASSLVRDRNPHTQYFGPGTRLTVL.

The chain couples TRBV24-1 to TRBJ2-1; TRBD2 aligns across 14 bases. CDR3 length equals 20 residues. Trimming removed 2 bases from V and 2 bases from J; junction bases left unmatched: 10. Germline CDR1 reads KGHDR; CDR2 reads SFDVKD. CDR3 sequence: CATSDSGLAGELEAYNEQFF. Written as DNA, the CDR3 is TGTGCCACCAGTGATTCGGGACTAGCGGGAGAGCTTGAGGCCTACAATGAGCAGTTCTTC.

This clone was seen just once. The chain couples TRBV14 to TRBJ1-2, with D possibly matching TRBD1 (5 bases). CDR1 and CDR2 from the germline V gene are SGHDN and FVKESK. The CDR3 is made up of 14 amino acids. The V end was cut by 1 base, the J end by 6 bases, with 12 bases between. The CDR3 is CASSQAGVLNGYTF. The CDR3 nucleotides are TGTGCCAGCAGCCAAGCGGGGGTTCTGAATGGCTACACCTTC.

The chain couples TRBV6-5 to TRBJ1-5; 9 bases align to TRBD1. Per germline, CDR1 MNHEY and CDR2 SVGAGI. The CDR3 has 14 amino acids. J was trimmed by 9 bases and V by 7 bases; bases with no gene match: 10. Written as DNA, the CDR3 is TGTGCCAGCAAACCAGGACAGGGGATGAGGCCCCAGCATTTT. This translates into CASKPGQGMRPQHF.

The chain joins TRBV28 to TRBJ1-6, with TRBD1 identical over 9 bases. With 10 bases clipped from V and 7 bases from J, the junction kept 14 bases outside the gene matches. The CDR3 runs to 16 residues. Germline V gene lookup returns CDR1 MDHEN and CDR2 SYDVKM. The CDR3 coding sequence is TGTGCCACGAAGGGAACAGGGGGCGCTCAGAATTCACCCCTCCACTTT. Protein product: CATKGTGGAQNSPLHF.